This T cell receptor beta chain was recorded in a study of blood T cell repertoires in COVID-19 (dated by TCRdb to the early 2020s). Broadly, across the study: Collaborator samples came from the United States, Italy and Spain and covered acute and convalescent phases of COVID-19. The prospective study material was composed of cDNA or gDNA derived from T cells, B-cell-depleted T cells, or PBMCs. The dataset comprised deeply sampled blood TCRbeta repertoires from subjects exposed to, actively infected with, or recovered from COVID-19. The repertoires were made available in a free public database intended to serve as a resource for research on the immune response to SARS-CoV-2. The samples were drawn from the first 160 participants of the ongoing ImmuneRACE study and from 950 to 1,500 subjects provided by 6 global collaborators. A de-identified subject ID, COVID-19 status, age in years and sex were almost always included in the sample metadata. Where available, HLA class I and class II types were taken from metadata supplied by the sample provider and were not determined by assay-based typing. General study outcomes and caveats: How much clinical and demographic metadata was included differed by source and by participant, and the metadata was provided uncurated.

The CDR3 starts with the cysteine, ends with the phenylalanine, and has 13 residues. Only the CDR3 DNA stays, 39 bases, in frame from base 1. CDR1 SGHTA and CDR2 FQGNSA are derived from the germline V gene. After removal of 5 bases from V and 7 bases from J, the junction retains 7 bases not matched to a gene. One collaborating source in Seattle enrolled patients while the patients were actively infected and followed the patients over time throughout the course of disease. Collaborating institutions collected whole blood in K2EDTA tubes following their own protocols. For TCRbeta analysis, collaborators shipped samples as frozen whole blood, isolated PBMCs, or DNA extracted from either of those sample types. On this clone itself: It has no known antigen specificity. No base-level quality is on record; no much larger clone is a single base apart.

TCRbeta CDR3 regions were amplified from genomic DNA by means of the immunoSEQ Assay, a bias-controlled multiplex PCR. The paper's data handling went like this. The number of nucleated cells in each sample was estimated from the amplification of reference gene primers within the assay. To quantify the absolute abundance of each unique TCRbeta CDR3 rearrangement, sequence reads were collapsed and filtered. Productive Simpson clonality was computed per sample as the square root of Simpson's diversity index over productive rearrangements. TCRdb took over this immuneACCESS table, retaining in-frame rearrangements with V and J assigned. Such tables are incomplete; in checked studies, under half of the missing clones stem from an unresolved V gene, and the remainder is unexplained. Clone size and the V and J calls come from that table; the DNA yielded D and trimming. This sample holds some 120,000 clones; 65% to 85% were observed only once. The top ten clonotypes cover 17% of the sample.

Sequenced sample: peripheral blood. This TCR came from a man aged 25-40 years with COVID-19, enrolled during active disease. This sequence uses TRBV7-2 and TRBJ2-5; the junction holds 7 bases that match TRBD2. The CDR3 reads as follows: CASSPRTRGTQYF. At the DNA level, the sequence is TGTGCCAGCAGCCCCCGGACTAGAGGGACCCAGTACTTC.